This T cell receptor beta chain was observed in a study of blood T cell repertoires in COVID-19. Across the study: The United States, Italy and Spain were the sources of the acute and convalescent COVID-19 samples. Nucleic acid was either cDNA or gDNA, and it came from T cells, B-cell-depleted T cells, or PBMCs.

CDR3 size: 15 residues. With V trimmed by 3 bases and J by 2 bases, 5 bases remained unmatched. Germline lookup yields CDR1 SGHAT and CDR2 FQNNGV. Under the authors' procedure: Amplification of reference gene primers provided the estimated nucleated cell counts. TCRdb's copy holds only in-frame clones and misses some; the assay was immunoSEQ multiplex PCR. V, J and clone size reflect that table, while D and trimming were determined from the DNA. The table records approximately 70,000 clones, around 86% of them present only once. This TCR was sampled from a man between 65 and 79 years old with active COVID-19. What was sequenced was peripheral blood. The chain is built from TRBV11-2 and TRBJ2-7, with 9 bases lining up with TRBD1. CDR3 sequence: CASSFLRDRAYEQYF. CDR3 sequence (DNA): TGTGCCAGCAGCTTCCTCCGGGACAGGGCCTACGAGCAGTACTTC.